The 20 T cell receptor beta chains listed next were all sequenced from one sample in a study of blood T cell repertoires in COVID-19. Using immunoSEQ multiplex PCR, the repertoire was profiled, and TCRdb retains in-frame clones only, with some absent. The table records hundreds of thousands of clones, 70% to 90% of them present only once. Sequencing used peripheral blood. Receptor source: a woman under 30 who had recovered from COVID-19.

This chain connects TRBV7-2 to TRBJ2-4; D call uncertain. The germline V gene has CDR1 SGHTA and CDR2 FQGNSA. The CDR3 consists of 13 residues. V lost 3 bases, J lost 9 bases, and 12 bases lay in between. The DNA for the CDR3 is TGTGCCAGCAGCTTGAATTTAAAGAGCATTCAGTACTTC. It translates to CASSLNLKSIQYF.

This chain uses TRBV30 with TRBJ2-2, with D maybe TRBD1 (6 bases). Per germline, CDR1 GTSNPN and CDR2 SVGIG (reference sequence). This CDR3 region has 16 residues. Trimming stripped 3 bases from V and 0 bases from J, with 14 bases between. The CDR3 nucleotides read TGTGCCTGGAGCGGAACAGGGTCGGCGAACACCGGGGAGCTGTTTTTT. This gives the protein CAWSGTGSANTGELFF.

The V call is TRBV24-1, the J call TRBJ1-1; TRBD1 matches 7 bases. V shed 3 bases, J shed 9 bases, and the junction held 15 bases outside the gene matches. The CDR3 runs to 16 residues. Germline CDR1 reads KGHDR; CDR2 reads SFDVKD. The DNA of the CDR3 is TGTGCCACCAGTGATAAAGGGGGCCCGAAGGGCATGAAAGCTTTCTTT. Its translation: CATSDKGGPKGMKAFF.

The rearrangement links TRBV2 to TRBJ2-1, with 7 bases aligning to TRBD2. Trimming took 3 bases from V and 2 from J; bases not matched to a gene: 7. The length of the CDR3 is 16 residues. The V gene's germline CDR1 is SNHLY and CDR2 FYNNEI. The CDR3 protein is CASSDPGLSAYNEQFF. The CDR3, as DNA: TGTGCCAGCAGTGACCCGGGACTATCAGCCTACAATGAGCAGTTCTTC.

The CDR3 region is CASSTGQSFYGYTF. Written as DNA, the CDR3 is TGTGCCAGCTCAACGGGACAGAGCTTCTATGGCTACACCTTC. The chain joins TRBV18 to TRBJ1-2; the match to TRBD1 covers 7 bases. The CDR3 has 14 residues. V dropped 5 bases and J dropped 4; count of bases not matched to a gene: 7. Germline assignment: CDR1 KGHSH and CDR2 LQKENI.

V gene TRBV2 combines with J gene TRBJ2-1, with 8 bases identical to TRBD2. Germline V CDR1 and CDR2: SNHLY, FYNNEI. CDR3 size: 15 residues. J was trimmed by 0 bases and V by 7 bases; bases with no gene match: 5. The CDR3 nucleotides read TGTGCCAGCATTGCAGCGGGAGCCTCCTACAATGAGCAGTTCTTC. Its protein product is CASIAAGASYNEQFF.

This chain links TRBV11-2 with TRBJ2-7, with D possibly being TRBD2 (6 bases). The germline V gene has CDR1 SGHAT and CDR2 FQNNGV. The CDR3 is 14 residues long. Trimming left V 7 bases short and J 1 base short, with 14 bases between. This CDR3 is CASTPGEASYEQYF. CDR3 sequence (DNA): TGTGCCAGCACCCCGGGGGAGGCTTCCTACGAGCAGTACTTC.

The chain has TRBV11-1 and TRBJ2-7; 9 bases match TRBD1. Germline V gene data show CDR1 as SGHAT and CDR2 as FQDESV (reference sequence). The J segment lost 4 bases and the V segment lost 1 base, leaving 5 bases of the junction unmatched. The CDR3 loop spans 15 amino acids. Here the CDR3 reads CASSLVGTGLYEQYF. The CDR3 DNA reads TGTGCCAGCAGCTTAGTCGGGACAGGGTTGTACGAGCAGTACTTC.

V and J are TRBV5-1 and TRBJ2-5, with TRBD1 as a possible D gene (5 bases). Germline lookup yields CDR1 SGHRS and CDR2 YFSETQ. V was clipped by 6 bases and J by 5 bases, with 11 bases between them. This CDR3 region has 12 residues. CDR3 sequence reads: CASIGPGETQYF. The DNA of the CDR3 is TGCGCCAGCATCGGACCAGGGGAGACCCAGTACTTC.

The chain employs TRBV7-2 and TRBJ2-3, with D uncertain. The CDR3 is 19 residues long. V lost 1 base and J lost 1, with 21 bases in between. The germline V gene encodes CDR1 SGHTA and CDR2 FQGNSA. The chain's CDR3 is CASSLDPPQVSRGTDTQYF. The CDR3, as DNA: TGTGCCAGCAGCTTAGATCCCCCCCAGGTCTCTCGTGGCACAGATACGCAGTATTTT.

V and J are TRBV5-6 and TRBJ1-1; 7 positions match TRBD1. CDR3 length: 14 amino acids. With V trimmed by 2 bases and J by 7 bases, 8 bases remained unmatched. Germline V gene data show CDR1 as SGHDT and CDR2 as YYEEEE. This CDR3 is CASSFNQDRIEAFF. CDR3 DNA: TGTGCCAGCAGCTTTAACCAGGACAGGATTGAAGCTTTCTTT.

The CDR3 loop is CAWSRGLAGVNEQFF. For the CDR3, the DNA is TGTGCCTGGAGTCGGGGGCTAGCGGGAGTCAATGAGCAGTTCTTC. This chain links TRBV30 with TRBJ2-1; 10 bases align to TRBD2. The CDR3 is 15 residues long. The germline V gene encodes CDR1 GTSNPN and CDR2 SVGIG (reference sequence). Trimming took 2 bases from V and 6 from J; bases not matched to a gene: 7.

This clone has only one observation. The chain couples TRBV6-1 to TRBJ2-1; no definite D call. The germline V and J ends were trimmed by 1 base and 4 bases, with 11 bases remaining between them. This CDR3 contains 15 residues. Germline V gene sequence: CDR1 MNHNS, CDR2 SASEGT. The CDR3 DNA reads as TGTGCCAGCAGTGAAGACCCCACCTATTACAATGAGCAGTTCTTC. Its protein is CASSEDPTYYNEQFF.

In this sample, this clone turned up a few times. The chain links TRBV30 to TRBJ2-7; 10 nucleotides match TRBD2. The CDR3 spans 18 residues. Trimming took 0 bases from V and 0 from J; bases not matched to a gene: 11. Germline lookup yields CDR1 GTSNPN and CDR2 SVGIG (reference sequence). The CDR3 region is CAWSVRPLTSGVSYEQYF. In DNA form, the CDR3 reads TGTGCCTGGAGTGTACGCCCTCTTACTAGCGGGGTCTCCTACGAGCAGTACTTC. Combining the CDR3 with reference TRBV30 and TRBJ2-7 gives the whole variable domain SQTIHQWPATLVQPVGSPLSLECTVEGTSNPNLYWYRQAAGRGLQLLFYSVGIGQISSEVPQNLSASRPQDRQFILSSKKLLLSDSGFYLCAWSVRPLTSGVSYEQYFGPGTRLTVT.

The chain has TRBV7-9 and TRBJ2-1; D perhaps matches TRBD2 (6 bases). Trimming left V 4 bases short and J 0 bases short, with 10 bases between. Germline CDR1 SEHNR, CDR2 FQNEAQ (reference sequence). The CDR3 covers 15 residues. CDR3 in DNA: TGTGCCAGCAGCTCGGGGGAGGACTCCTACAATGAGCAGTTCTTC. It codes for CASSSGEDSYNEQFF.

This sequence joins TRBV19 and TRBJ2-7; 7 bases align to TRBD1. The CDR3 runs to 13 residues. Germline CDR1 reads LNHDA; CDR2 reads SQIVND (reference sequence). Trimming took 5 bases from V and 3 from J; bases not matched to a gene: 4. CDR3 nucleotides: TGTGCCAGTAGTCCCCGGGACAGCTACGAGCAGTACTTC. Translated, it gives CASSPRDSYEQYF. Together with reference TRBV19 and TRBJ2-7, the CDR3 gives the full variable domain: DGGITQSPKYLFRKEGQNVTLSCEQNLNHDAMYWYRQDPGQGLRLIYYSQIVNDFQKGDIAEGYSVSREKKESFPLTVTSAQKNPTAFYLCASSPRDSYEQYFGPGTRLTVT.

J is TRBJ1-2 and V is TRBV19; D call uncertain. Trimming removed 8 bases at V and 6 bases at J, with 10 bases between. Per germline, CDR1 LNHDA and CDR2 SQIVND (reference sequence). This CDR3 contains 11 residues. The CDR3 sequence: CASRAVDGYTF. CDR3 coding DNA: TGTGCCAGTCGCGCGGTGGATGGCTACACCTTC.

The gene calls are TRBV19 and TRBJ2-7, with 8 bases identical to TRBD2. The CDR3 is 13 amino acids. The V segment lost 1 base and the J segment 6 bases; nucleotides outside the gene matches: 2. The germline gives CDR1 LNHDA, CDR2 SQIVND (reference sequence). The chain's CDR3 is CASSIAGGREQYF. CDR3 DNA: TGTGCCAGTAGTATAGCGGGAGGGCGCGAGCAGTACTTC.

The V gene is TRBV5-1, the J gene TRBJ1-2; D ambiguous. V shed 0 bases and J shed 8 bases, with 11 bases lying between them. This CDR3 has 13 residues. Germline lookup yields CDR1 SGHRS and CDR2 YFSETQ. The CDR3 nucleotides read TGCGCCAGCAGCTTGGGGGCGTTCAGGGGCTACACCTTC. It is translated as CASSLGAFRGYTF.

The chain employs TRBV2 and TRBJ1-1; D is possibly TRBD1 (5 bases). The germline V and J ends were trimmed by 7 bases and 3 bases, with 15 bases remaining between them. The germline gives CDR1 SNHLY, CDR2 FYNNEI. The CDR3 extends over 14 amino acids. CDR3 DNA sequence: TGTGCCAGCACCCTGGAGGGGTTGGACACTGAAGCTTTCTTT. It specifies CASTLEGLDTEAFF.